The 10 T cell receptor beta chains given below trace back to one sample, sequenced in a study of blood T cell repertoires in COVID-19. Sequencing used immunoSEQ multiplex PCR; TCRdb keeps in-frame clones, though not all of them. This repertoire shows 120,000 to 150,000 clones, 75% to 90% found once; its top ten account for approximately 10%. Sequencing input: peripheral blood. The receptors here all came from an elderly woman with acute or convalescent COVID-19.

The gene calls are TRBV5-1 and TRBJ1-2; D gene uncertain. The germline CDR1 and CDR2 sequences are SGHRS and YFSETQ. The ends were cut back, 0 bases at V and 4 bases at J, with 16 bases in the middle. The CDR3 runs 16 residues. The CDR3 sequence: CASSLEVSPAVYGYTF. Written as DNA, the CDR3 is TGCGCCAGCAGCTTGGAGGTCTCTCCGGCGGTCTATGGCTACACCTTC.

The V gene is TRBV30, the J gene TRBJ2-1, with 14 bases identical to TRBD2. Germline V lookup: CDR1 GTSNPN, CDR2 SVGIG (reference sequence). The CDR3 is 17 amino acids. Trimming cost V 4 bases and J 1 base; bases outside gene matches: 6. In DNA form, the CDR3 reads TGTGCCTGGATGAGACTAGCGGGGGGGCCATCCTACAATGAGCAGTTCTTC. The encoded protein is CAWMRLAGGPSYNEQFF. The full variable domain, completed using reference TRBV30 and TRBJ2-1, is SQTIHQWPATLVQPVGSPLSLECTVEGTSNPNLYWYRQAAGRGLQLLFYSVGIGQISSEVPQNLSASRPQDRQFILSSKKLLLSDSGFYLCAWMRLAGGPSYNEQFFGPGTRLTVL.

The gene calls are TRBV10-3 and TRBJ1-1; D is possibly TRBD1 (6 bases). The V gene lost 4 bases and the J gene lost 11 bases, with 17 bases spanning the gap. In germline, CDR1 is ENHRY, CDR2 SYGVKD. The CDR3 covers 13 residues. The CDR3 is CAISGGWGQEAFF. The CDR3 DNA is TGTGCCATCAGTGGGGGCTGGGGGCAAGAGGCTTTCTTT.

This rearrangement joins TRBV7-9 to TRBJ1-2, with 8 bases matching TRBD1. The V gene's germline CDR1 is SEHNR and CDR2 FQNEAQ (reference sequence). This CDR3 contains 15 residues. J gave up 2 bases and V 4 bases, and 6 bases lay outside the gene matches. The CDR3 region is CASSSPGQENYGYTF. The CDR3 nucleotides are TGTGCCAGCAGCTCACCGGGACAGGAGAACTATGGCTACACCTTC.

This clone was recorded once. V is TRBV3-1 (or the pseudogene TRBV3-2) and J is TRBJ1-6, with D unclear. The V end was cut by 0 bases, the J end by 8 bases, with 8 bases between. This CDR3 has 14 amino acids. Germline V gene sequence: CDR1 LGHDT, CDR2 YNNKEL (reference sequence). CDR3 DNA: TGTGCCAGCAGCCAAGAACGGGAGTATTCACCCCTCCACTTT. Encoded protein: CASSQEREYSPLHF.

This clone occurred once. The chain links TRBV7-3 to TRBJ2-5; possibly TRBD1 for D (5 bases). The CDR3 sequence is 14 residues long. Germline lookup yields CDR1 SGHTA and CDR2 FQGTGA. V lost 5 bases and J 3 bases, leaving 13 bases between the germline ends. CDR3 amino acids: CASSQGNRKETQYF. The CDR3 nucleotides are TGTGCCAGCAGCCAAGGGAACAGGAAAGAGACCCAGTACTTC.

The J gene is TRBJ1-2, the V gene TRBV5-5; weak D call: TRBD1 (5 bases). Looked up from germline, CDR1 is SGHKS and CDR2 is YYEKEE (reference sequence). This CDR3 contains 15 residues. Deletions cut 6 bases from V and 3 bases from J, with 18 bases between. The CDR3 region has the DNA TGTGCCAGCACGTTACAGGTGGCGCTGGACTATGGCTACACCTTC. Translating it yields CASTLQVALDYGYTF.

The chain joins TRBV6-2 or TRBV6-3 to TRBJ2-5, with D tentatively TRBD2 (7 bases). The CDR3 has 16 amino acids. Germline V gene data show CDR1 as MNHEY and CDR2 as SVGEGT. V lost 6 bases, J lost 1 base, and 18 bases lay in between. CDR3: CASSPRGAGVQETQYF. CDR3 in DNA: TGTGCCAGCAGCCCTAGGGGGGCGGGGGTCCAAGAGACCCAGTACTTC.

The rearrangement joins TRBV6-6 to TRBJ1-1; 7 positions agree with TRBD1. The J segment lost 2 bases and the V segment lost 2 bases, leaving 8 bases of the junction unmatched. Germline V gives CDR1 MNHNY, CDR2 SVGAGI (reference sequence). This CDR3 is 16 amino acids long. CDR3 coding DNA: TGTGCCAGCAGTTACGGTCTGGGACAGCCAAACACTGAAGCTTTCTTT. Protein product: CASSYGLGQPNTEAFF.

This chain uses TRBV30 with TRBJ2-5, with 10 bases lining up with TRBD1. Germline V gene data show CDR1 as GTSNPN and CDR2 as SVGIG (reference sequence). This CDR3 is built from 14 residues. Trimming removed 6 bases from V and 5 bases from J; junction bases left unmatched: 9. The CDR3 reads CACRLTGGRETQYF. CDR3 nucleotides: TGTGCCTGTCGTCTGACAGGGGGCAGGGAGACCCAGTACTTC.